These 8 T cell receptor beta chains were all obtained from the same sample, sequenced in a study of shared clonotypes between healthy human individuals. TCRdb's copy holds only in-frame clones and misses some; the assay was immunoSEQ multiplex PCR. The sample yields approximately 2,300,000 clones, approximately 90% seen once. Material: naive CD4+ T cells from PBMCs. Subset given: CD45RA+ positively selected. These receptors were collected from a man younger than 30 in good health. Some clones in this sample may be carry-over from other donors' samples.

In DNA, the CDR3 is TGCGCCAGCAGCCCTGTTGACAGGGAGGGCGAGCAGTACTTC. This encodes CASSPVDREGEQYF. This rearrangement joins TRBV5-1 to TRBJ2-7; possibly TRBD1 or TRBD2 for D (7 bases each). Germline CDR1 reads SGHRS; CDR2 reads YFSETQ. The CDR3 extends over 14 amino acids. Trimming removed 4 bases from V and 6 bases from J, with 17 bases in between.

This clone was seen a few times. The chain combines TRBV2 with TRBJ2-7; no definite D call. In germline, CDR1 is SNHLY, CDR2 FYNNEI. Trimming shortened V by 6 bases and J by 6 bases, and 15 bases separated the two germline ends. CDR3 length: 13 amino acids. The CDR3 loop is CASSGETGSEQYF. CDR3 in DNA: TGTGCCAGCAGCGGAGAAACGGGTTCCGAGCAGTACTTC. Supplemented by reference TRBV2 and TRBJ2-7, the full variable domain reads EPEVTQTPSHQVTQMGQEVILRCVPISNHLYFYWYRQILGQKVEFLVSFYNNEISEKSEIFDDQFSVERPDGSNFTLKIRSTKLEDSAMYFCASSGETGSEQYFGPGTRLTVT.

V usage is TRBV4-3 and J usage is TRBJ2-3, with a tentative D call TRBD1 (6 bases). Per germline, CDR1 LGHNA and CDR2 YSLEER. The V and J ends lost 0 bases and 5 bases respectively, with 12 bases between them. The CDR3 has 15 residues. Here the CDR3 reads CASSQEYSRGDTQYF. The CDR3 DNA reads as TGCGCCAGCAGCCAAGAATACTCCAGGGGAGATACGCAGTATTTT.

The chain couples TRBV28 to TRBJ2-3; D gene uncertain. CDR3 length: 13 amino acids. Trimming took off 6 bases at V and 11 bases at J, with 18 bases between the two ends. The V gene's germline CDR1 is MDHEN and CDR2 SYDVKM. The CDR3 here is CASSSSWAWEQYF. The CDR3 DNA is TGTGCCAGCAGCTCTTCTTGGGCGTGGGAGCAGTATTTT.

The V call is TRBV19, the J call TRBJ2-7; maybe TRBD1 (5 bases). Germline lookup yields CDR1 LNHDA and CDR2 SQIVND (reference sequence). The CDR3 consists of 14 residues. The V gene lost 1 base and the J gene lost 6 bases, with 13 bases spanning the gap. The CDR3 here is CASSIGQGSSEQYF. The CDR3 nucleotides read TGTGCCAGTAGTATAGGGCAGGGATCGTCCGAGCAGTACTTC.

The rearrangement links TRBV18 to TRBJ1-3; TRBD1 is a possible D gene (6 bases). Germline V CDR1 and CDR2: KGHSH, LQKENI. CDR3 length equals 19 residues. The germline V and J ends were trimmed by 3 bases and 0 bases, with 21 bases remaining between them. CDR3 nucleotides: TGTGCCAGCTCACCCCCCGCGGGAAGACAGGCTCGCTCTGGAAACACCATATATTTT. Amino acids: CASSPPAGRQARSGNTIYF.

The chain couples TRBV5-8 to TRBJ1-2; 10 bases agree with TRBD1. CDR1 is SGHTS and CDR2 is YDEGEE in the germline V gene. This CDR3 comprises 16 residues. V shed 4 bases and J 1 base; nucleotides not matched to a gene: 7. CDR3 amino acids: CASSPTGGNYNYGYTF. The DNA for the CDR3 is TGTGCCAGCAGCCCGACAGGGGGCAACTATAACTATGGCTACACCTTC.

This clone was detected only once. The chain is built from TRBV7-7 and TRBJ2-7, with TRBD2 identical over 10 bases. V lost 5 bases and J lost 2; bases outside the gene matches: 6. The CDR3 extends over 15 amino acids. CDR1 and CDR2 from the germline V gene are SSHAT and FNYEAQ (reference sequence). The CDR3 nucleotides are TGTGCCAGCAGCCCCGGGACTAGCGCGACCTACGAGCAGTACTTC. Translated: CASSPGTSATYEQYF. Combining the CDR3 with reference TRBV7-7 and TRBJ2-7 gives the whole variable domain GAGVSQSPRYKVTKRGQDVTLRCDPISSHATLYWYQQALGQGPEFLTYFNYEAQPDKSGLPSDRFSAERPEGSISTLTIQRTEQRDSAMYRCASSPGTSATYEQYFGPGTRLTVT.